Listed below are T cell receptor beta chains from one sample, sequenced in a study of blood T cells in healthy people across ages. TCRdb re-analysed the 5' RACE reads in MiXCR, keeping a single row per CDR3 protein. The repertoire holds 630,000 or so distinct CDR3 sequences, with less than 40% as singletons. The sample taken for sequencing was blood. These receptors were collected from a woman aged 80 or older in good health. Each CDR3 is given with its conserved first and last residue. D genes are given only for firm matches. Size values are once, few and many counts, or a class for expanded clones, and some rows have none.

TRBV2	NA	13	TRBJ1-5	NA	TGTGCCAGCAATGGAGGCGTCAATCAGCCCCAGCATTTT	CASNGGVNQPQHF
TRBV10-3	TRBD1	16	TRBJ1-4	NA	TGTGCCGTAGGAGACTCCGGGACAGGTTATAATGAAAAACTGTTTTTT	CAVGDSGTGYNEKLFF
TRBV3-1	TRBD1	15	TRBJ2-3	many	TGTGCCAGCAGCCCGACAGGGGGTTATCCAGATACGCAGTATTTT	CASSPTGGYPDTQYF
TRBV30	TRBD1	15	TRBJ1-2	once	TGTGCCTTAGCGCGCAGGGGGAAAACTAACTATGGCTACACCTTC	CALARRGKTNYGYTF
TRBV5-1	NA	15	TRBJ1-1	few	TGCGCCAGCAGCTTCGGGGGCGACGTGAACACTGAAGCTTTCTTT	CASSFGGDVNTEAFF
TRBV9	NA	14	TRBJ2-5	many	TGTGCCAGCAGCCAACAGGGTCCTACGGAGACCCAGTACTTC	CASSQQGPTETQYF
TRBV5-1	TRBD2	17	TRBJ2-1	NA	TGCGCCAGCAGCGGAGGACTAGCGGGAGACCCCTACAATGAGCAGTTCTTC	CASSGGLAGDPYNEQFF
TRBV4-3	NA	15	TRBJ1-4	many	TGCGCCAGCAGCCCAGACCCGGGGGAAAGGGAAAAACTGTTTTTT	CASSPDPGEREKLFF
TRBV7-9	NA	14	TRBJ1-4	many	TGTGCCAGCAGCAAGACGGCGGCTAATGAAAAACTGTTTTTT	CASSKTAANEKLFF
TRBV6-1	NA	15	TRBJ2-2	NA	TGTGCCAGCAGTGCTCAGGGAGAAAATACCGGGGAGCTGTTTTTT	CASSAQGENTGELFF
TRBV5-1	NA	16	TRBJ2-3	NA	TGCGCCAGCAGCTTGGCCTCGGGGGTAACGACAGATACGCAGTATTTT	CASSLASGVTTDTQYF
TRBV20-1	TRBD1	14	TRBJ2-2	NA	TGCAGTGCAAGGGGGCAGCGGAACACCGGGGAGCTGTTTTTT	CSARGQRNTGELFF
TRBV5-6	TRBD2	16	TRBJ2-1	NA	TGTGCCAGCAGCCGCTTGGAACTAGCGGGGGGAAATGAGCAGTTCTTC	CASSRLELAGGNEQFF
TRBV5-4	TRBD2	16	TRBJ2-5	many	TGTGCCAGCAGCCTCACGGTAGCGGGGGGCCGAGAGACCCAGTACTTC	CASSLTVAGGRETQYF
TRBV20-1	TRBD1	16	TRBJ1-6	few	TGCAGTGCCGCTCCAAATTCGGGACAGGGAAATTCACCCCTCCACTTT	CSAAPNSGQGNSPLHF
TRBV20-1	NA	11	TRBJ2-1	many	TGCACTGCTAGGTCCAGGAATGAGCAGTTCTTC	CTARSRNEQFF
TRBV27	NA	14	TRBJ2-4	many	TGTGCCAGCAGTTTGGCAGGGGAATTGAACATTCAGTACTTC	CASSLAGELNIQYF
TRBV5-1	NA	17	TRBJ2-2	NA	TGCGCCAGCAGCTGGACCCCGTGGCAGGGAGGAAGCGGGGAGCTGTTTTTT	CASSWTPWQGGSGELFF
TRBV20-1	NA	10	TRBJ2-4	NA	TGCAGTGCTAGTTGGGGGGAGCAGTACTTC	CSASWGEQYF
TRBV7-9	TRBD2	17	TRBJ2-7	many	TGTGCCAGCAGCTTACGAGCTACGGCGGGGGGGAGGAACGAGCAGTACTTC	CASSLRATAGGRNEQYF
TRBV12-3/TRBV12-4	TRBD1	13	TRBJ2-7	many	TGTGCCAGCAGTTTACTAGACAGGGCCGAGCAGTACTTC	CASSLLDRAEQYF
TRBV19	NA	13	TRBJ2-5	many	TGTGCCAGTAGTATGACATGGGGGGAGACCCAGTACTTC	CASSMTWGETQYF
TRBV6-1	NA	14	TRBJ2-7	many	TGTGCCAGCAGTGAGCCGGGACGGGTAATCGAGCAGTACTTC	CASSEPGRVIEQYF
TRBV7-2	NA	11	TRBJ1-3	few	TGTGCCAGCAGCTTAGCCAACACCATATATTTT	CASSLANTIYF
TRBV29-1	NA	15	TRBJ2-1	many	TGCAGCGTTGTTAGTTTACAGGAGTCCTACAATGAGCAGTTCTTC	CSVVSLQESYNEQFF
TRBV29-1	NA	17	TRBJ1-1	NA	TGCAGCGTATTTTTTTTCAGGGGCTCCGCTTTCAACAATGAAGCTTTCTTT	CSVFFFRGSAFNNEAFF
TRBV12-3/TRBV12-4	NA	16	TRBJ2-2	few	TGTGCCAGCAGTTTGCCCCGGGGGGCAGGGACCGGGGAGCTGTTTTTT	CASSLPRGAGTGELFF
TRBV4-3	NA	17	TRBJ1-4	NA	TGCGCCAGCAGCCAAGACTGGGTAACAGGGTCGGGGGAAAAACTGTTTTTT	CASSQDWVTGSGEKLFF
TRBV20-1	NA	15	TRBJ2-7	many	TGCAGTGCTAGAGGAGGCTCGGGGAGCGCCTACGAGCAGTACTTC	CSARGGSGSAYEQYF
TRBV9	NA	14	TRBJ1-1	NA	TGTGCCAGCAGCTCGGACGGGGGGAACACTGAAGCTTTCTTT	CASSSDGGNTEAFF
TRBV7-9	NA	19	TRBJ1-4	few	TGTGCCAGCAGCTTTCTGGCGGGCGCCCTTCGGGGAACTAATGAAAAACTGTTTTTT	CASSFLAGALRGTNEKLFF
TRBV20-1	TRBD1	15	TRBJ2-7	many	TGCAGTGCTTTCCGGAGACAGGGGAGGAGCTACGAGCAGTACTTC	CSAFRRQGRSYEQYF
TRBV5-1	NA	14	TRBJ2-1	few	TGCGCCAGCAGCTTCCGGGACACCTACAATGAGCAGTTCTTC	CASSFRDTYNEQFF
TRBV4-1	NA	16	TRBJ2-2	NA	TGCGCCAGCAGCCAACAGACTCCGGGACCTAAAGGGGAGCTGTTTTTT	CASSQQTPGPKGELFF
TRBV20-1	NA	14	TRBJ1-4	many	TGCAGTGCCGCTTTGGGGTCAACTAATGAAAAACTGTTTTTT	CSAALGSTNEKLFF
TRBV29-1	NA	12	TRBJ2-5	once	TGCAGCGTTGTGGGTCTAGCGGAGACCCAGTACTTC	CSVVGLAETQYF
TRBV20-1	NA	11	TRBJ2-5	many	TGCAGTGCTCGGGCCCAAGAGACCCAGTACTTC	CSARAQETQYF
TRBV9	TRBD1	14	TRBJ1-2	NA	TGTGCCAGCAGCCCCCGACAGACAGGGACTGGCTACACCTTC	CASSPRQTGTGYTF
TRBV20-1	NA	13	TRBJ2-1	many	TGCAGTGCTAGGGCTAGCGCTTACAATGAGCAGTTCTTC	CSARASAYNEQFF
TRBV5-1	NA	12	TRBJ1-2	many	TGCGCCAGCAGCCCACCGGCTTATGGCTACACCTTC	CASSPPAYGYTF